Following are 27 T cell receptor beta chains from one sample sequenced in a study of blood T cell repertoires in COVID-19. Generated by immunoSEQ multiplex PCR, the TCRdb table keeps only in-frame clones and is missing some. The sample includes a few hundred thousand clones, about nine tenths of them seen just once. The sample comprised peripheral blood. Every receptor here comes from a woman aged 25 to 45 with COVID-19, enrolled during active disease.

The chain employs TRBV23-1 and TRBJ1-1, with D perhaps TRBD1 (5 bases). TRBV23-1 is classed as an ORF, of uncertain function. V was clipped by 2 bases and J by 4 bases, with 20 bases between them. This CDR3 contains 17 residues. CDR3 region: CASSQGPLGGWVTEAFF. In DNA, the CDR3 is TGCGCCAGCAGTCAAGGTCCGTTGGGGGGGTGGGTCACTGAAGCTTTCTTT.

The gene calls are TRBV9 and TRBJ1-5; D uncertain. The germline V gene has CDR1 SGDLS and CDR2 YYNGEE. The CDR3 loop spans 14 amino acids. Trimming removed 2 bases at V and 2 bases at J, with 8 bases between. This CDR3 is CASSVGLGNQPQHF. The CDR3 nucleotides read TGTGCCAGCAGCGTCGGGTTGGGCAATCAGCCCCAGCATTTT.

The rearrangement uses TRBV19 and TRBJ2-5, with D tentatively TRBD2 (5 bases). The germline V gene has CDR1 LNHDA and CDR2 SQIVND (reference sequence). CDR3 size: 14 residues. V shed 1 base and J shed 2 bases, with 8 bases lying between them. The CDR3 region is CASSIALAQETQYF. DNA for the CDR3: TGTGCCAGTAGTATAGCTCTAGCACAAGAGACCCAGTACTTC.

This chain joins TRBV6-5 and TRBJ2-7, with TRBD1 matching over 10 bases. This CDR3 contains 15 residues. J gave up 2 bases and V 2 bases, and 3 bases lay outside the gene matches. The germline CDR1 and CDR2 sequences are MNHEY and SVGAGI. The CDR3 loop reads CASSYRTGGTYEQYF. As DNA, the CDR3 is TGTGCCAGCAGTTACAGGACAGGGGGAACCTACGAGCAGTACTTC.

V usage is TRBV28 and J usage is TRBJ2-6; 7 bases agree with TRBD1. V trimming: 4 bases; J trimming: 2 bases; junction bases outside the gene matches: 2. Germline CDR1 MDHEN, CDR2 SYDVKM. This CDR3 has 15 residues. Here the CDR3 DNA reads TGTGCCAGCAGTTCCGACAGGGCTGGGGCCAACGTCCTGACTTTC. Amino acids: CASSSDRAGANVLTF.

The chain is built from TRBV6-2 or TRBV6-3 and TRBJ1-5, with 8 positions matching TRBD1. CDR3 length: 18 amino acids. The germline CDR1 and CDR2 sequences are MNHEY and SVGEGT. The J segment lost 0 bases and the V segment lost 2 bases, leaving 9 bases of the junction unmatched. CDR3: CASSYRNRQGYSNQPQHF. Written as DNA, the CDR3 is TGTGCCAGCAGTTACCGAAACCGACAGGGGTATAGCAATCAGCCCCAGCATTTT.

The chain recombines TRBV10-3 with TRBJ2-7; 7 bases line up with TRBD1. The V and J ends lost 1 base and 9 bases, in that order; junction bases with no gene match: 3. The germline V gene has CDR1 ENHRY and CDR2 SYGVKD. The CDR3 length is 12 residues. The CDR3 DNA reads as TGTGCCATCAGTGAGTACACAGGGGTGCAGTACGTC. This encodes CAISEYTGVQYV.

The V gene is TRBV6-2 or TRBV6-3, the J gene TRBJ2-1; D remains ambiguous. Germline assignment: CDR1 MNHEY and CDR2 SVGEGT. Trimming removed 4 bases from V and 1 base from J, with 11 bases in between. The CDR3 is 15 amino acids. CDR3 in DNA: TGTGCCAGCAGTTCGGGTAGTAAATCCTACAATGAGCAGTTCTTC. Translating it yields CASSSGSKSYNEQFF.

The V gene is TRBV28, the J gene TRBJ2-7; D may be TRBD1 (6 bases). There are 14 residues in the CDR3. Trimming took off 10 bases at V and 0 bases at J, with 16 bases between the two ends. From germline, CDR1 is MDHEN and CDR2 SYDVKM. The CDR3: CAISKQGYSYEQYF. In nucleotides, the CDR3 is TGTGCCATCTCGAAGCAGGGGTACTCCTACGAGCAGTACTTC.

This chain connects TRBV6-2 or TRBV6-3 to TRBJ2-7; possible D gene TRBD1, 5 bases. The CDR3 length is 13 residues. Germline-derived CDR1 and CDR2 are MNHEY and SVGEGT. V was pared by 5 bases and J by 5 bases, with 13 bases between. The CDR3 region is CASSPRDYHEQYF. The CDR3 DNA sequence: TGTGCCAGCAGTCCCAGGGATTACCACGAGCAGTACTTC.

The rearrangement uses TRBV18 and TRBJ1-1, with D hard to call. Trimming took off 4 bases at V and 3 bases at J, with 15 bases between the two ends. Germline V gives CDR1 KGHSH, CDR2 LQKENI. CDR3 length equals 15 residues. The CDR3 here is CASSQTVGRDTEAFF. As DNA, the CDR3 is TGTGCCAGCTCACAGACCGTCGGGCGGGACACTGAAGCTTTCTTT.

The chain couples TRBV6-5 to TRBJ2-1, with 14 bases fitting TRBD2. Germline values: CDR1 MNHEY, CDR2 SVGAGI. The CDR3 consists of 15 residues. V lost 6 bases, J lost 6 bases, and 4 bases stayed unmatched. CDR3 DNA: TGTGCCAGCAGAGGGACTAGCGGGGGCCCCAATGAGCAGTTCTTC. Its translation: CASRGTSGGPNEQFF.

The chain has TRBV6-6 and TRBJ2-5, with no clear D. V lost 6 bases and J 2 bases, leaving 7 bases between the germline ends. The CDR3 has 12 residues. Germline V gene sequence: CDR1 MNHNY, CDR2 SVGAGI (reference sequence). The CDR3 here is CASRADQETQYF. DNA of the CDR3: TGTGCCAGCAGGGCAGATCAAGAGACCCAGTACTTC.

CDR3: CASSSNRADKNTEAFF. The CDR3 nucleotides are TGTGCCAGCAGTTCAAACAGGGCCGACAAGAACACTGAAGCTTTCTTT. J is TRBJ1-1 and V is TRBV6-5, with a weak D call TRBD1 (6 bases). CDR3 length: 16 residues. The V end lost 4 bases, the J end lost 1 base, and 16 bases lay between the germline ends. The germline V gene has CDR1 MNHEY and CDR2 SVGAGI.

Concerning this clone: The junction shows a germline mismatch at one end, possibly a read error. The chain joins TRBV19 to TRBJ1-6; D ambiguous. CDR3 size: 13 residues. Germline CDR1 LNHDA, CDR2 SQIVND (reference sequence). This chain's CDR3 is CARLPVHPSSFSF. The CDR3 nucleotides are TGTGCCAGGCTCCCGGTTCACCCCTCGTCATTCTCTTTT.

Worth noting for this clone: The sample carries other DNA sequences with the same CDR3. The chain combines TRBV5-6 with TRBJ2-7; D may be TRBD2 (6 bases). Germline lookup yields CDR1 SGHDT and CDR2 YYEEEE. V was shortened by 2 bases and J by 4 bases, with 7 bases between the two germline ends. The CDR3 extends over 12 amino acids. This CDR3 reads CASSLGGYEQYF. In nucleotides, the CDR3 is TGTGCCAGCAGCTTAGGAGGGTACGAGCAGTACTTC.

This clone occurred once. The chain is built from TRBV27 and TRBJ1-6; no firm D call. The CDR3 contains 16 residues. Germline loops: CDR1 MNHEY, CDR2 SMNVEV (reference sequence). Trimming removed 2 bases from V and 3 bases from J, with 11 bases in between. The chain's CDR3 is CASSLGRAYYNSPLHF. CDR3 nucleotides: TGTGCCAGCAGTTTAGGGAGGGCGTACTATAATTCACCCCTCCACTTT.

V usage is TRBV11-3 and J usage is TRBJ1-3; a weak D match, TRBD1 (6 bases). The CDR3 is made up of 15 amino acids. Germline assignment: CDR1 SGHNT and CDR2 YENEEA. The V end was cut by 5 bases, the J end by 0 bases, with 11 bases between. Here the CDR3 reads CASSPTGYSGNTIYF. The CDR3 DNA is TGTGCCAGCAGCCCGACAGGTTACTCTGGAAACACCATATATTTT.

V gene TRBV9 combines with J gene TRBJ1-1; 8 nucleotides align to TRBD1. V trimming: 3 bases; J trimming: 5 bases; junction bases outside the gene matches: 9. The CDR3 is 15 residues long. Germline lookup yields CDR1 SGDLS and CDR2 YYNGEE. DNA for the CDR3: TGTGCCAGCAGCGGACCAGGGGGCACGGGAACTGAAGCTTTCTTT. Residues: CASSGPGGTGTEAFF.

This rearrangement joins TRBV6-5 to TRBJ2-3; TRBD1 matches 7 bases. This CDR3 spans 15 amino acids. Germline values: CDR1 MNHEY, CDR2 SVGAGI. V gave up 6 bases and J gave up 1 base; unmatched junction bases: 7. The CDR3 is CASSFSQGRTDTQYF. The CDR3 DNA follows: TGTGCCAGCAGCTTTTCACAGGGGCGCACAGATACGCAGTATTTT.

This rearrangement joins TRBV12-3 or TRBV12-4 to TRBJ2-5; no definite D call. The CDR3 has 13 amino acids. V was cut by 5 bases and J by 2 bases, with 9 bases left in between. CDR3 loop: CASSGWAQETQYF. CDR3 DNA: TGTGCCAGCAGTGGATGGGCGCAAGAGACCCAGTACTTC.

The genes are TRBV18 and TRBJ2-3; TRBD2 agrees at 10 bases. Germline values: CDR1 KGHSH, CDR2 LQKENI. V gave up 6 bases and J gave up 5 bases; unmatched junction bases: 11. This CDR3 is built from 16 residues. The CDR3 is CASSSEREGLGDTQYF. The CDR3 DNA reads TGTGCCAGCTCCTCCGAGCGGGAGGGCCTGGGAGATACGCAGTATTTT.

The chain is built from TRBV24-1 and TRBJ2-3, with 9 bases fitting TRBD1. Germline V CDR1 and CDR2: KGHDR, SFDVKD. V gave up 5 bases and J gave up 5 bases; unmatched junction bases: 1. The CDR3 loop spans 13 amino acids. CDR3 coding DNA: TGTGCCACCAGTGGACAGGGGGTAGATACGCAGTATTTT. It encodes CATSGQGVDTQYF.

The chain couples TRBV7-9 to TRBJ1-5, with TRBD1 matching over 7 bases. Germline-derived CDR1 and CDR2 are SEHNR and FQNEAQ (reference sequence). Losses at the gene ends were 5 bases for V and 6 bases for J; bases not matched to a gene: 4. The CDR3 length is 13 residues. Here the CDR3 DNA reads TGTGCCAGCAGCCCTACAGGGGTTCAGCCCCAGCATTTT. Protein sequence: CASSPTGVQPQHF.

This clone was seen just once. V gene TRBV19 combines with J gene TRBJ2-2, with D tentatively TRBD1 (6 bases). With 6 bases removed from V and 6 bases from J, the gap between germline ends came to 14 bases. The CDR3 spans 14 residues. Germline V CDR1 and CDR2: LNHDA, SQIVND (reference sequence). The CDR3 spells CASRGRGVAGELFF. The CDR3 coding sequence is TGTGCCAGTAGGGGCAGGGGTGTAGCCGGGGAGCTGTTTTTT.

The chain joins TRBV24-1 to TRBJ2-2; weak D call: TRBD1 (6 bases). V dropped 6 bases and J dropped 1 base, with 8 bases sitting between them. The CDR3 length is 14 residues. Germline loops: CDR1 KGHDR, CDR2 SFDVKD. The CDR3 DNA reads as TGTGCCACCAGTTCCAGGGGGAACACCGGGGAGCTGTTTTTT. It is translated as CATSSRGNTGELFF.

CDR3 in DNA: TGTGCCAGCAGCCAAGCCGGGGGGGGAAATACGCAGTATTTT. Translation: CASSQAGGGNTQYF. The V and J genes are TRBV4-2 and TRBJ2-3; 8 bases are shared with TRBD2. The V gene's germline CDR1 is LGHNA and CDR2 YNFKEQ. There are 14 residues in the CDR3. V shed 1 base, J shed 7 bases, and the junction held 4 bases outside the gene matches.